One and the same sample provided the 5 T cell receptor beta chains below, sequenced in a study of blood T cell repertoires in COVID-19. The table came from immunoSEQ multiplex PCR; TCRdb's copy has only in-frame clones and leaves some out. The repertoire has roughly 190,000 clones, 84% of them found once; the top ten carry 3% to 3.5%. Sequenced input: PBMCs or T cells enriched from blood (not recorded which). All receptors derive from a woman aged 30 to 39 who had been exposed to COVID-19.

This clone was seen once. The chain has TRBV2 and TRBJ1-4, with 8 bases that match TRBD1. Germline V gene lookup returns CDR1 SNHLY and CDR2 FYNNEI. CDR3 length: 15 amino acids. V trimming: 6 bases; J trimming: 3 bases; junction bases outside the gene matches: 6. For the CDR3, the DNA is TGTGCCAGCAGGCCTAACAGGGGGTCTAATGAAAAACTGTTTTTT. It is translated as CASRPNRGSNEKLFF.

The V call is TRBV18, the J call TRBJ1-1, with D unresolved. Germline values: CDR1 KGHSH, CDR2 LQKENI. Trimming stripped 3 bases from V and 10 bases from J, with 21 bases between. This CDR3 has 15 residues. CDR3: CASSPSNSPREGAFF. The CDR3 DNA sequence: TGTGCCAGCTCACCCTCGAACAGCCCACGAGAAGGAGCTTTCTTT.

This clone was counted ten times or more. The gene calls are TRBV6-2 or TRBV6-3 and TRBJ2-5; possibly TRBD2 for D (6 bases). Trimming pared 2 bases from V and 2 bases from J, leaving 12 bases between. The V gene's germline CDR1 is MNHEY and CDR2 SVGEGT. This CDR3 is 15 amino acids long. CDR3 amino acids: CASSYIGGVQETQYF. Here the CDR3 DNA reads TGTGCCAGCAGTTACATTGGCGGGGTTCAAGAGACCCAGTACTTC.

Only a few counts were recorded for this clone. This rearrangement joins TRBV5-4 to TRBJ2-2, with TRBD2 matching over 8 bases. The CDR3 sequence is 16 residues long. After removal of 4 bases from V and 7 bases from J, the junction contained 12 bases not matched to a gene. CDR1 and CDR2 (germline): SGHNT, YYREEE (reference sequence). The CDR3 sequence: CASSIPGLGYGGELFF. Written as DNA, the CDR3 is TGTGCCAGCAGCATACCGGGACTAGGATACGGCGGGGAGCTGTTTTTT.

The gene calls are TRBV7-9 and TRBJ2-1; D is possibly TRBD1 (6 bases). Germline V gene sequence: CDR1 SEHNR, CDR2 FQNEAQ (reference sequence). CDR3 length: 16 residues. Trimming pared 6 bases from V and 4 bases from J, leaving 19 bases between. The CDR3 bases are TGTGCCAGCAGTCCCCGCCCAGGGGTCCTTTACAATGAGCAGTTCTTC. It encodes CASSPRPGVLYNEQFF.